The rows below give T cell receptor beta chains drawn from one sample of a study of shared clonotypes between healthy human individuals. Here immunoSEQ multiplex PCR was the method, and the copy in TCRdb shows in-frame clones only, minus some. Of approximately 2,000,000 clones in the sample, about 93% were seen once. The specimen sequenced was naive CD8+ T cells from PBMCs. These receptors all come from a man younger than 30 in good health. Some clones in this sample may be carry-over from other donors' samples. Each CDR3 is given with its conserved first and last residue. Size tells how often a clone was seen (once, few, many) or the class of an expanded clone, and some rows leave it out.

clone_size	v_call	cdr3_length	j_call	cdr3_aa
-	TRBV5-8	16	TRBJ1-2	CASSLVFRTGAYGYTF
-	TRBV5-5	15	TRBJ2-2	CASRVGPANTGELFF
-	TRBV5-1	17	TRBJ2-7	CASSLLLAGGSFYEQYF
-	TRBV28	15	TRBJ1-3	CASSRDRISGNTIYF
-	TRBV29-1	13	TRBJ1-1	CSVETGGELEAFF
-	TRBV7-9	15	TRBJ1-2	CASSLGAGSLYGYTF
-	TRBV27	15	TRBJ2-7	CASSHTGTRLSEQYF
-	TRBV27	14	TRBJ2-1	CASSLLAGPNEQFF
-	TRBV14	14	TRBJ2-1	CASSQEREFHEQFF
-	TRBV4-1	14	TRBJ2-7	CASGRDGGWDEQYF
once	TRBV9	15	TRBJ2-2	CASAQRASGTGELFF
-	TRBV10-3	18	TRBJ1-1	CAISESMRDRVGYTEAFF
-	TRBV13	13	TRBJ2-7	CASSTGGIYEQYF
once	TRBV15	15	TRBJ2-1	CATTPDRGRANEQFF
-	TRBV6-5	12	TRBJ2-7	CASSSISPVQYF
-	TRBV5-1	14	TRBJ1-2	CASSLADRDYGYTF
-	TRBV4-2	16	TRBJ2-1	CASSQDIGDRGYEQFF
-	TRBV6-5	16	TRBJ2-5	CASSSKRRGREETQYF